Listed below are T cell receptor beta chains from one sample, sequenced in a study of cytomegalovirus exposure and HLA in healthy donors. Clones were sequenced by immunoSEQ multiplex PCR, and TCRdb holds only the in-frame ones, with some missing. The sample yields 90,000 to 130,000 clones, roughly 80% seen once. The sequenced sample was PBMCs. The receptors were sampled from a man aged 25 to 40 in good health and CMV-seropositive. CDR3s include the opening cysteine and the closing phenylalanine or tryptophan. The D gene is left open where the match is weak.

D,J,V,DNA,CDR3
TRBD1,TRBJ2-3,TRBV7-9,TGTGCCAGCAGACAGGGACAGTACACAGATACGCAGTATTTT,CASRQGQYTDTQYF
-,TRBJ2-1,TRBV11-3,TGTGCCAGCAGCTTGGAGGGACTCCTGGGAAATGAGCAGTTCTTC,CASSLEGLLGNEQFF
-,TRBJ2-7,TRBV2,TGTGCCAGCAGGCCCGACAGCTCCTACGAGCAGTACTTC,CASRPDSSYEQYF
-,TRBJ2-5,TRBV6-1,TGTGCCAGCAGTGTAACAGCCTACCAAGAGACCCAGTACTTC,CASSVTAYQETQYF
TRBD2,TRBJ2-3,TRBV4-1,TGCGCCAGCAGCCATCCCGGGACTACCGGCGGAGATACGCAGTATTTT,CASSHPGTTGGDTQYF
TRBD1,TRBJ1-4,TRBV7-9,TGTGCCAGCAGCAGAGGGGGCCAGGGACCCATTGGTGAAAAACTGTTTTTT,CASSRGGQGPIGEKLFF
TRBD2,TRBJ2-7,TRBV10-1,TGCGCCAGCAGTGATCCAGCGGGGGTCCCGGGCGAGCAGTACTTC,CASSDPAGVPGEQYF
TRBD1,TRBJ1-2,TRBV11-2,TGTGCCAGCAGCTTTGGGACAGGGAATGCTAACTATGGCTACACCTTC,CASSFGTGNANYGYTF
-,TRBJ2-7,TRBV10-3,TGTGCCATCAGGGAAGGTAAGACAGATTCCTCCTACGAGCAGTACTTC,CAIREGKTDSSYEQYF
-,TRBJ2-2,TRBV19,TGTGCCAGTAGTATTACAGGGTTGAACACCGGGGAGCTGTTTTTT,CASSITGLNTGELFF
-,TRBJ2-5,TRBV30,TGTGCCTGGTCGGGGGGCAGTAGGATGCTTATCGGTGAGACCCAGTACTTC,CAWSGGSRMLIGETQYF
TRBD1,TRBJ1-2,TRBV28,TGTGCCAGCAGTTTGGTGACAGGGGTAGGCTACACCTTC,CASSLVTGVGYTF
-,TRBJ1-3,TRBV7-9,TGTGCCAGCAGCTTAGGGGAGGTATCGGGAAACACCATATATTTT,CASSLGEVSGNTIYF
-,TRBJ1-6,TRBV30,TGTGCCTGGAGGATGGGGGGACGGTGGAATAATTCACCCCTCCACTTT,CAWRMGGRWNNSPLHF
-,TRBJ2-1,TRBV19,TGTGCCAGTATCCCCAGGGGATACAATGAGCAGTTCTTC,CASIPRGYNEQFF
-,TRBJ2-3,TRBV9,TGTGCCAGCAGCTTAGGTTTCCACACAGATACGCAGTATTTT,CASSLGFHTDTQYF